This T cell receptor beta chain was captured by sequencing in a study of blood T cell repertoires in COVID-19. As for the study in general: Sources were T cells, B-cell-depleted T cells, or PBMCs; the material itself was cDNA or gDNA.

Original processing methods: Amplification of reference gene primers was used by the study to estimate nucleated cell counts. This table comes from immunoSEQ multiplex PCR, and its TCRdb copy is limited to in-frame clones, with some not included. V, J and clone size reflect that table, while D and trimming were determined from the DNA. This sample has some 140,000 clones, with more than 80% found just once. The V end lost 3 bases, the J end lost 4 bases, and 16 bases lay between the germline ends. The CDR3 sequence is 15 residues long. In germline, CDR1 is SGHVS, CDR2 FQNEAQ. The clonotype comes from a middle-aged man with acute or convalescent COVID-19. This sequence joins TRBV7-8 and TRBJ2-7; D might be TRBD2 (5 bases). The source material was peripheral blood. The CDR3 spells CASSLSAATGYEQYV. CDR3 DNA: TGTGCCAGCAGCTTGTCGGCAGCCACGGGGTACGAGCAGTACGTC.